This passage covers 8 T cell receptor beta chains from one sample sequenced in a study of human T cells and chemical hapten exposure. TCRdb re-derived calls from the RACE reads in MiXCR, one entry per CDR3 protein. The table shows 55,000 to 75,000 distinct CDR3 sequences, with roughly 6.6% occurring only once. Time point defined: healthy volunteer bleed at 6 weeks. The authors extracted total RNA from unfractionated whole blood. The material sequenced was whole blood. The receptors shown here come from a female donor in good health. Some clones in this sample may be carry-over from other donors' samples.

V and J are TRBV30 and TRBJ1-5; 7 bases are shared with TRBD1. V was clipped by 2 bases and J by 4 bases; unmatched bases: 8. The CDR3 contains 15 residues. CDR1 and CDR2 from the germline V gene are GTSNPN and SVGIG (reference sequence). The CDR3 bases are TGTGCCTGGAGTCCGACAGGGCAGCTAAATCAGCCCCAGCATTTT. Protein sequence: CAWSPTGQLNQPQHF.

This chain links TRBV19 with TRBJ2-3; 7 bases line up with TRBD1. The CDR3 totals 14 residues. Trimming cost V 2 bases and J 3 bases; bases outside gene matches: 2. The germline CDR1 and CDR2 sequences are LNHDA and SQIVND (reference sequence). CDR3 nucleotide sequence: TGTGCCAGTAGTATAACAGGGGTTACAGATACGCAGTATTTT. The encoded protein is CASSITGVTDTQYF.

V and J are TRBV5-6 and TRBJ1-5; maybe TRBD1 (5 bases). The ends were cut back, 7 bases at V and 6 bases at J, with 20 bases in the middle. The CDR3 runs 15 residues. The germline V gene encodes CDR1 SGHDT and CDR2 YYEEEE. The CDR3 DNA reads TGTGCCAGCTCCTTTGGGGCCTTGGCGGGTCAGCCCCAGCATTTT. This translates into CASSFGALAGQPQHF.

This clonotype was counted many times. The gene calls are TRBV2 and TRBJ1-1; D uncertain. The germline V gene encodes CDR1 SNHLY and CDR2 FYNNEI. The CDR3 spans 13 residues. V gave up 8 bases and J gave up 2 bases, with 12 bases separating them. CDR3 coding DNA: TGTGCCAGCGAAAAGGACGTAAACACTGAAGCTTTCTTT. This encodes CASEKDVNTEAFF.

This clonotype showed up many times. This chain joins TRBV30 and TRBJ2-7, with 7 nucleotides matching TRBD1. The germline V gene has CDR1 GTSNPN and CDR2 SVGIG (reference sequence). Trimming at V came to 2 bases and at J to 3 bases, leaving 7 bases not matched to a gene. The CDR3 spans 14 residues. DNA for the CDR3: TGTGCCTGGAGTTTTGACAGGGTCAACTACGAGCAGTACTTC. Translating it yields CAWSFDRVNYEQYF.

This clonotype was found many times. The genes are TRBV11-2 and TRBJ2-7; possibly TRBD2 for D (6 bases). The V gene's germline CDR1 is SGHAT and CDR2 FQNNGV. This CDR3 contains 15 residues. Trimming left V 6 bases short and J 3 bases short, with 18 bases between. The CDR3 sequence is CASSPSGPGGYEQYF. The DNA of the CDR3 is TGTGCCAGCAGTCCAAGCGGGCCAGGCGGCTACGAGCAGTACTTC.

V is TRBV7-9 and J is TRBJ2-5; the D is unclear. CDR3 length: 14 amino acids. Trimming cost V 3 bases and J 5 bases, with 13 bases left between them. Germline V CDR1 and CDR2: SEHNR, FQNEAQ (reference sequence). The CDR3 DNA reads TGTGCCAGCAGCTTGGTGGCGGAAACGGAGACCCAGTACTTC. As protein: CASSLVAETETQYF.

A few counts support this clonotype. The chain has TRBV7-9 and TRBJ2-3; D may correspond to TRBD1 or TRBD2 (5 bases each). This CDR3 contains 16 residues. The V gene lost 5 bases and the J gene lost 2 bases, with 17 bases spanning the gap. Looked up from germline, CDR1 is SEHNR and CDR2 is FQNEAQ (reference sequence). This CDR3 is CASSNRDAGNTDTQYF. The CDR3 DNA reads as TGTGCCAGCAGCAACCGGGACGCCGGTAACACAGATACGCAGTATTTT.